This is a list of T cell receptor beta chains from one sample in a study of shared clonotypes between healthy human individuals. Repertoires were generated with immunoSEQ multiplex PCR, while TCRdb's copy carries only in-frame clones and drops some. The data show around 1.6 million clones, 98% seen once. Sequenced: naive CD4+ T cells sorted from blood. The receptors stem from a man aged 25 to 45 in good health. Each CDR3 is given without its conserved first and last residue.

cdr3_aa: ASRRLAGGYSSSYEQY; v_call: TRBV2
cdr3_aa: ASAQGLVYGYT; v_call: TRBV9
cdr3_aa: ASSLQGVVNTEAF; v_call: TRBV7-2
cdr3_aa: ASSQDTVNTGELF; v_call: TRBV4-3
cdr3_aa: ATLERGGRDQPQH; v_call: TRBV6-6
cdr3_aa: ASSSSDRYGYT; v_call: TRBV7-9
cdr3_aa: ASSLSQGLLGGQPQH; v_call: TRBV28
cdr3_aa: ASSRLGGLGGGYNEQF; v_call: TRBV4-2
cdr3_aa: ASTPGWGGGTDTQY; v_call: TRBV27
cdr3_aa: ASSYQGLNTGELF; v_call: TRBV7-8
cdr3_aa: ASSPLGDVETQY; v_call: TRBV18
cdr3_aa: ASSLLGDRNTEAF; v_call: TRBV5-4
cdr3_aa: ASSLVTSGTDPYEQY; v_call: TRBV11-2
cdr3_aa: ASSLEGGSPQH; v_call: TRBV7-3
cdr3_aa: ASSPAAGTDTQY; v_call: TRBV7-3
cdr3_aa: ASSQEYGLAGDTDTQY; v_call: TRBV4-2
cdr3_aa: ASSVGQGSNQPQH; v_call: TRBV9
cdr3_aa: ASSLMGTSGRNYNEQF; v_call: TRBV11-2
cdr3_aa: ASSLPQEFSGNTIY; v_call: TRBV5-1
cdr3_aa: ASRQAQLTYNEQF; v_call: TRBV6-5
cdr3_aa: ASSVAGRGDGGSYNEQF; v_call: TRBV9
cdr3_aa: ASSVTGSYEQY; v_call: TRBV6-6
cdr3_aa: AARTSGSPDTQY; v_call: TRBV19
cdr3_aa: AISSRGEGNIQY; v_call: TRBV10-3
cdr3_aa: ASSLDRTGVEEQF; v_call: TRBV7-2
cdr3_aa: ASRNRDRGDGETQY; v_call: TRBV27
cdr3_aa: ASSLGTSGRLVNEQF; v_call: TRBV7-2
cdr3_aa: ASSFSGTGLYEQY; v_call: TRBV11-2
cdr3_aa: ASSSKPLGYEQY; v_call: TRBV5-6
cdr3_aa: AWSVRGAGELF; v_call: TRBV30
cdr3_aa: ASSEGPGAYEQY; v_call: TRBV10-1
cdr3_aa: ASSSPSGSTDTQY; v_call: TRBV27
cdr3_aa: ASSLAWGPRSYNEQF; v_call: TRBV7-8
cdr3_aa: ASSYGLAAYEQY; v_call: TRBV6-6
cdr3_aa: ASSSGLADSYEQY; v_call: TRBV5-1
cdr3_aa: ASSVGNQPQH; v_call: TRBV9
cdr3_aa: AISSGTTYEQY; v_call: TRBV10-3
cdr3_aa: ASSEQLPKQF; v_call: TRBV7-9
cdr3_aa: SVGTGPWEQY; v_call: TRBV29-1
cdr3_aa: ASNRTGCWNQPQH; v_call: TRBV21-1
cdr3_aa: ASSVLAGALETQY; v_call: TRBV9
cdr3_aa: ASSGRSTTGELF; v_call: TRBV27
cdr3_aa: ASHTAGEREGF; v_call: TRBV6-4
cdr3_aa: ASSLRDRTMNYGYT; v_call: TRBV7-2
cdr3_aa: SVGGFTETQY; v_call: TRBV29-1
cdr3_aa: SVEEERYNEQF; v_call: TRBV29-1
cdr3_aa: ATAGQSIDQPQH; v_call: TRBV15
cdr3_aa: ATSNKPRGGAQTNYEQY; v_call: TRBV15
cdr3_aa: ASSPRDSEQF; v_call: TRBV5-1
cdr3_aa: ASSLSGDEQY; v_call: TRBV28
cdr3_aa: ASSQGQGNYEQY; v_call: TRBV18
cdr3_aa: AISYETANTGELF; v_call: TRBV10-3
cdr3_aa: ASSRGTGGYT; v_call: TRBV25-1
cdr3_aa: ASSLLAGPYNEQF; v_call: TRBV7-8
cdr3_aa: ASSVINSGPKYTGELF; v_call: TRBV9